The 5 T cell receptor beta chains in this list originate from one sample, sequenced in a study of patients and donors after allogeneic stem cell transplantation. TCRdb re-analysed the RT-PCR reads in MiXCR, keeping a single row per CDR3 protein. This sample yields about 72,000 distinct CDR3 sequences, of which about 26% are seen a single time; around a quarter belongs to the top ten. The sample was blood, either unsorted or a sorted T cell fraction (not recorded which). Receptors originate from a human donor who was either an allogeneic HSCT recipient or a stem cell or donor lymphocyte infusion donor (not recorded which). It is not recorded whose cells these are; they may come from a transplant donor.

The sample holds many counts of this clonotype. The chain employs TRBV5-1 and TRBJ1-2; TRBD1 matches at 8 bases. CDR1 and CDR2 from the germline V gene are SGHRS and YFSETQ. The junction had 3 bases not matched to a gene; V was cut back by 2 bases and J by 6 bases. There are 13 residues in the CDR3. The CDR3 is CASSFDRGDGYTF. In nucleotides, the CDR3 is TGCGCCAGCAGCTTTGACAGGGGCGATGGCTACACCTTC.

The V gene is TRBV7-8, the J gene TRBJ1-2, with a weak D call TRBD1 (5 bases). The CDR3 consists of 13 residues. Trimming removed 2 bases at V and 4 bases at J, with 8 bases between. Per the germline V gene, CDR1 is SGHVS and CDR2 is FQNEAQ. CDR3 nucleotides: TGTGCCAGCAGCTTACAGGGCTTCTATGGCTACACCTTC. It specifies CASSLQGFYGYTF.

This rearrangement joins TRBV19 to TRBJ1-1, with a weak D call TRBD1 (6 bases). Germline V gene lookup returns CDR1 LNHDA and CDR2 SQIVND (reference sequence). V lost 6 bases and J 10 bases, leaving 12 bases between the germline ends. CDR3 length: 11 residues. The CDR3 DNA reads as TGTGCCAGTAGCGGGGGCCGAGTAGCTTTCTTT. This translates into CASSGGRVAFF.

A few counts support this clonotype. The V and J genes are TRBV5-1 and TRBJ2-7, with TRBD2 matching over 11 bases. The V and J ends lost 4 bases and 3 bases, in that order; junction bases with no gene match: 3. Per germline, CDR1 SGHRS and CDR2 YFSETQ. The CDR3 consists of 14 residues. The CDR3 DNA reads TGCGCCAGCAGCGCGACTAGCGGGATCTACGAGCAGTACTTC. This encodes CASSATSGIYEQYF.

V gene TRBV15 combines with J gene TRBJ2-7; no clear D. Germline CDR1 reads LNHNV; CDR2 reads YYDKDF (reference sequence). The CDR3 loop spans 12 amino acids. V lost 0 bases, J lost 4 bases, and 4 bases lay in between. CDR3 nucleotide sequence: TGTGCCACCAGCAGAGATCTTTACGAGCAGTACTTC. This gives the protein CATSRDLYEQYF.